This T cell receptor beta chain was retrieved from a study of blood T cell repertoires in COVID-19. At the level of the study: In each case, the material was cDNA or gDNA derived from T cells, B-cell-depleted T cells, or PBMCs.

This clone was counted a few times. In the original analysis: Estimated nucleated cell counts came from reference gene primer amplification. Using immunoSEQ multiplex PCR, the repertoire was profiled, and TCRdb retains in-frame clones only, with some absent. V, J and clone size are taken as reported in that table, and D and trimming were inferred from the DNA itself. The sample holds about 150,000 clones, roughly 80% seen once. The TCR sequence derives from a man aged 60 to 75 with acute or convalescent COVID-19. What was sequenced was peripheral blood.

CDR3 DNA sequence: TGTGCCAGCGAAAACAAATGGGACAGACAGAACACTGAAGCTTTCTTT. Residues: CASENKWDRQNTEAFF. The rearrangement links TRBV5-4 to TRBJ1-1, with 7 bases identical to TRBD1. The CDR3 is made up of 16 amino acids. The J segment lost 1 base and the V segment lost 7 bases, leaving 13 bases of the junction unmatched. Per the germline V gene, CDR1 is SGHNT and CDR2 is YYREEE (reference sequence).